These 28 T cell receptor beta chains came from one sample sequenced in a study of cytomegalovirus exposure and HLA in healthy donors. The assay was immunoSEQ multiplex PCR, and TCRdb's table has in-frame clones only and misses some. The sample lists 170,000 or so clones, 75% to 90% occurring once. The sample taken for sequencing was PBMCs. The receptors were sampled from a man between 18 and 35 years old in good health and CMV-seropositive.

The V gene is TRBV27, the J gene TRBJ2-5; 12 bases match TRBD2. From germline, CDR1 is MNHEY and CDR2 SMNVEV (reference sequence). Trimming at V came to 0 bases and at J to 4 bases, leaving 6 bases not matched to a gene. The CDR3 is 17 amino acids. For the CDR3, the DNA is TGTGCCAGCAGTTTATCGACTAGCGGGAGCGGGAGAGAGACCCAGTACTTC. Amino acid sequence: CASSLSTSGSGRETQYF.

The rearrangement joins TRBV5-4 to TRBJ1-3; D unclear. From germline, CDR1 is SGHNT and CDR2 YYREEE (reference sequence). Trimming took 4 bases from V and 0 from J, leaving 17 bases between them. CDR3 length equals 17 residues. The CDR3 nucleotides read TGTGCCAGCAGCCTTGGAGACTCGTTTAGCTCTGGAAACACCATATATTTT. Amino acid sequence: CASSLGDSFSSGNTIYF.

The V and J genes are TRBV14 and TRBJ2-1; maybe TRBD2 (5 bases). The CDR3 consists of 13 residues. In germline, CDR1 is SGHDN, CDR2 FVKESK. V was shortened by 1 base and J by 4 bases, with 5 bases between the two germline ends. CDR3 region: CASSQAGYNEQFF. The DNA of the CDR3 is TGTGCCAGCAGCCAAGCGGGGTACAATGAGCAGTTCTTC.

The sample holds one count of this clone. This sequence joins TRBV30 and TRBJ1-1; 9 bases match TRBD1. The CDR3 has 14 amino acids. V dropped 4 bases and J dropped 5; count of bases not matched to a gene: 8. Germline V gene lookup returns CDR1 GTSNPN and CDR2 SVGIG (reference sequence). The CDR3 DNA is TGTGCCTGGAAGGACCAGACAGGGGGGACTGAAGCTTTCTTT. The encoded protein is CAWKDQTGGTEAFF.

This clone was observed a single time. The chain joins TRBV9 to TRBJ2-7; D unclear. The length of the CDR3 is 15 residues. Trimming pared 0 bases from V and 2 bases from J, leaving 12 bases between. From germline, CDR1 is SGDLS and CDR2 YYNGEE. The CDR3 bases are TGTGCCAGCAGCGTAGGTCCCGGGTCCGCCTACGAGCAGTACTTC. Residues: CASSVGPGSAYEQYF.

The rearrangement joins TRBV29-1 to TRBJ2-5; 10 nucleotides line up with TRBD1. CDR3 length equals 16 residues. The V segment lost 6 bases and the J segment 3 bases; nucleotides outside the gene matches: 13. Germline V gene sequence: CDR1 SQVTM, CDR2 ANQGSEA. The CDR3 coding sequence is TGCAGCGTGGACGTCTTGGACAGGGGGGAGGAAGAGACCCAGTACTTC. Translated, it gives CSVDVLDRGEEETQYF.

The chain combines TRBV19 with TRBJ2-1; 13 nucleotides line up with TRBD2. V lost 1 base, J lost 4 bases, and 4 bases stayed unmatched. The CDR3 is made up of 17 amino acids. CDR1 LNHDA and CDR2 SQIVND come from the germline V gene (reference sequence). CDR3 coding DNA: TGTGCCAGTAGTATAGGGACTAGCGGGAGTCTTTACAATGAGCAGTTCTTC. It is translated as CASSIGTSGSLYNEQFF.

The chain employs TRBV7-9 and TRBJ1-1, with a weak D call TRBD1 (5 bases). The CDR3 is 15 amino acids. CDR1 and CDR2 (germline): SEHNR, FQNEAQ (reference sequence). V shed 1 base and J shed 1 base, with 10 bases lying between them. For the CDR3, the DNA is TGTGCCAGCAGCTTAGTGGACAAGCCGAACACTGAAGCTTTCTTT. Translation gives CASSLVDKPNTEAFF.

The CDR3 coding sequence is TGTGCCAGCAGTCCCGGGACTGCCCGCACAGATACGCAGTATTTT. Amino acids: CASSPGTARTDTQYF. The rearrangement joins TRBV6-5 to TRBJ2-3; D might be TRBD2 (6 bases). There are 15 residues in the CDR3. Germline CDR1 is MNHEY and CDR2 is SVGAGI. With 5 bases removed from V and 1 base from J, the gap between germline ends came to 13 bases.

V usage is TRBV7-9 and J usage is TRBJ1-4; a possible D gene is TRBD1 (6 bases). The CDR3 covers 13 residues. V dropped 1 base and J dropped 6 bases, with 6 bases sitting between them. Germline values: CDR1 SEHNR, CDR2 FQNEAQ (reference sequence). Written as DNA, the CDR3 is TGTGCCAGCAGCTTAGGGACAGATGAAAAACTGTTTTTT. This codes for CASSLGTDEKLFF.

This clone was detected a few times. V gene TRBV2 combines with J gene TRBJ1-5; 11 nucleotides line up with TRBD1. The germline V gene has CDR1 SNHLY and CDR2 FYNNEI. The trim removed 7 bases at V and 6 bases at J, leaving 5 bases unmatched. This CDR3 spans 14 amino acids. Here the CDR3 reads CASTVGTGGQPQHF. The CDR3 DNA follows: TGTGCCAGCACCGTCGGGACAGGGGGTCAGCCCCAGCATTTT.

The rearrangement links TRBV27 to TRBJ2-7, with a possible D match to TRBD1 (6 bases). In germline, CDR1 is MNHEY, CDR2 SMNVEV (reference sequence). This CDR3 region has 12 residues. The V end was cut by 7 bases, the J end by 3 bases, with 10 bases between. CDR3 loop: CASTGQNYEQYF. DNA of the CDR3: TGTGCCAGCACCGGACAGAACTACGAGCAGTACTTC.

This clone appeared a single time. The genes are TRBV5-1 and TRBJ1-3, with D unresolved. This CDR3 has 15 residues. Deletions cut 2 bases from V and 4 bases from J, with 13 bases between. The germline gives CDR1 SGHRS, CDR2 YFSETQ. DNA of the CDR3: TGCGCCAGCAGCTTTGGGCTTTCTTTCGGAAACACCATATATTTT. Residues: CASSFGLSFGNTIYF. Using reference TRBV5-1 and TRBJ1-3 for the parts outside the CDR3, the full variable domain is KAGVTQTPRYLIKTRGQQVTLSCSPISGHRSVSWYQQTPGQGLQFLFEYFSETQRNKGNFPGRFSGRQFSNSRSEMNVSTLELGDSALYLCASSFGLSFGNTIYFGEGSWLTVV.

CDR3 nucleotide sequence: TGTGCCAGCAGTTACTGGTCTGGCTATGAGCAGTTCTTC. Translated, it gives CASSYWSGYEQFF. The chain couples TRBV6-5 to TRBJ2-1, with D hard to call. This CDR3 contains 13 residues. Germline values: CDR1 MNHEY, CDR2 SVGAGI. Trimming left V 1 base short and J 8 bases short, with 9 bases between.

The V gene is TRBV4-1, the J gene TRBJ1-1; the match to TRBD1 covers 7 bases. This CDR3 region has 14 residues. From germline, CDR1 is MGHRA and CDR2 YSYEKL. Trimming took 4 bases from V and 12 from J; bases not matched to a gene: 14. For the CDR3, the DNA is TGCGCCAGCAGCCCAGAAGGGGGCCATCGGGGTCCTTTCTTT. Protein: CASSPEGGHRGPFF.

This chain connects TRBV7-2 to TRBJ1-2; D is unclear. From germline, CDR1 is SGHTA and CDR2 FQGNSA. CDR3 length equals 16 residues. Trimming pared 4 bases from V and 8 bases from J, leaving 23 bases between. CDR3 bases: TGTGCCAGCAGCTCTAATACCGTCGCGGGAACAAGGGGCTACACCTTC. Translating it yields CASSSNTVAGTRGYTF.

The V gene is TRBV14, the J gene TRBJ1-4; D unresolved. Germline CDR1 and CDR2: SGHDN and FVKESK. The CDR3 runs 14 residues. V lost 0 bases and J 13 bases, leaving 15 bases between the germline ends. The CDR3 DNA sequence: TGTGCCAGCAGCCAAGAGGAGGGTGATCCGCGACTGTTTTTT. It encodes CASSQEEGDPRLFF.

As DNA, the CDR3 is TGTGCCAGCAGCTTAGACAGGGAAATCAGCTCTGGAAACACCATATATTTT. It codes for CASSLDREISSGNTIYF. The genes are TRBV7-9 and TRBJ1-3, with D maybe TRBD1 (6 bases). Trimming removed 1 base at V and 0 bases at J, with 13 bases between. The CDR3 consists of 17 residues. The germline CDR1 and CDR2 sequences are SEHNR and FQNEAQ (reference sequence).

The rearrangement links TRBV5-4 to TRBJ1-1; 8 positions agree with TRBD1. Per the germline V gene, CDR1 is SGHNT and CDR2 is YYREEE (reference sequence). V shed 7 bases and J 3 bases; nucleotides not matched to a gene: 2. This CDR3 has 12 amino acids. The CDR3 DNA reads as TGTGCCAGCGCGACAGGGGACACTGAAGCTTTCTTT. Encoded protein: CASATGDTEAFF.

The rearrangement links TRBV5-1 to TRBJ2-5, with D hard to call. The CDR3 contains 13 residues. Per the germline V gene, CDR1 is SGHRS and CDR2 is YFSETQ. V was clipped by 4 bases and J by 9 bases, with 16 bases between them. The CDR3 DNA reads TGCGCCAGCAGCCCGGAATGGATGAGGTCCCAGTACTTC. Amino acid sequence: CASSPEWMRSQYF.

This sequence joins TRBV6-1 and TRBJ2-7; D is possibly TRBD1 (6 bases). The CDR3 is 14 amino acids. Germline CDR1 MNHNS, CDR2 SASEGT. Trimming took 6 bases from V and 4 from J, leaving 16 bases between them. The CDR3 sequence is CASRSTGTGYEQYF. As DNA, the CDR3 is TGTGCCAGCAGATCTACAGGGACGGGATACGAGCAGTACTTC.

There are a few counts of this clone. The gene calls are TRBV27 and TRBJ2-3; 9 bases map to TRBD1. CDR1 is MNHEY, CDR2 SMNVEV, per germline (reference sequence). CDR3 length: 17 residues. After removal of 3 bases from V and 5 bases from J, the junction contained 12 bases not matched to a gene. CDR3 sequence: CASSFSQTGQGGDTQYF. CDR3 sequence (DNA): TGTGCCAGCAGTTTTTCCCAAACGGGACAGGGTGGAGATACGCAGTATTTT.

This sequence joins TRBV30 and TRBJ1-2; 9 positions agree with TRBD1. CDR3 length: 15 residues. V was pared by 0 bases and J by 6 bases, with 8 bases of the junction left unmatched. Germline loops: CDR1 GTSNPN, CDR2 SVGIG (reference sequence). The CDR3 nucleotides are TGTGCCTGGAGTGTTGGGCTCACAGGGGGCGATGGCTACACCTTC. This translates into CAWSVGLTGGDGYTF.

The rearrangement links TRBV28 to TRBJ2-7, with a tentative D call TRBD2 (5 bases). V dropped 2 bases and J dropped 0 bases, with 8 bases sitting between them. Germline assignment: CDR1 MDHEN and CDR2 SYDVKM. This CDR3 region has 14 residues. The CDR3 here is CASSLMRVSYEQYF. The CDR3 bases are TGTGCCAGCAGTTTAATGCGGGTCTCCTACGAGCAGTACTTC. The full variable domain, rest sourced from reference TRBV28 and TRBJ2-7, is DVKVTQSSRYLVKRTGEKVFLECVQDMDHENMFWYRQDPGLGLRLIYFSYDVKMKEKGDIPEGYSVSREKKERFSLILESASTNQTSMYLCASSLMRVSYEQYFGPGTRLTVT.

The CDR3 protein is CASRRQAAPGELFF. CDR3 nucleotides: TGCGCCAGCAGAAGGCAGGCAGCTCCCGGGGAGCTGTTTTTT. This chain uses TRBV5-1 with TRBJ2-2, with unresolved D. Trimming cost V 5 bases and J 6 bases, with 14 bases left between them. In germline, CDR1 is SGHRS, CDR2 YFSETQ. CDR3 length: 14 amino acids.

The chain combines TRBV10-3 with TRBJ1-6; D ambiguous. V gave up 10 bases and J gave up 5 bases, with 9 bases separating them. This CDR3 contains 12 residues. The germline gives CDR1 ENHRY, CDR2 SYGVKD. The CDR3 sequence is CATSQNNSPLHF. DNA of the CDR3: TGTGCCACGAGCCAAAATAATTCACCCCTCCACTTT.

The chain joins TRBV7-9 to TRBJ1-4, with D perhaps TRBD1 (6 bases). The CDR3 contains 14 residues. Trimming pared 3 bases from V and 2 bases from J, leaving 7 bases between. Germline V gene data show CDR1 as SEHNR and CDR2 as FQNEAQ (reference sequence). For the CDR3, the DNA is TGTGCCAGCAGCTTCCAGGGGACTAATGAAAAACTGTTTTTT. It translates to CASSFQGTNEKLFF.

The V call is TRBV12-5, the J call TRBJ2-3; D ambiguous. From germline, CDR1 is LGHNT and CDR2 FRNRAP. This CDR3 has 14 residues. Trimming removed 5 bases from V and 1 base from J, with 10 bases in between. CDR3 sequence reads: CASGQTVRTDTQYF. In DNA form, the CDR3 reads TGTGCTAGTGGTCAAACAGTACGCACAGATACGCAGTATTTT.